A single sample is the source of the 12 T cell receptor beta chains below, sequenced in a study of cytomegalovirus exposure and HLA in healthy donors. In the PCR, 60 Vbeta and 13 Jbeta primers were used. TCRdb's copy holds only in-frame clones and misses some; the assay was immunoSEQ multiplex PCR. The sample has 130,000 or so clones, approximately 80% seen once. Source material: PBMCs. These receptors were collected from a woman between 18 and 30 years old in good health and CMV-seropositive.

The chain has TRBV5-1 and TRBJ1-2, with 8 bases identical to TRBD1. The CDR3 is 15 amino acids. The germline gives CDR1 SGHRS, CDR2 YFSETQ. V dropped 0 bases and J dropped 2; count of bases not matched to a gene: 3. CDR3 coding DNA: TGCGCCAGCAGCTTGGCCCAGGGGGCGAACTATGGCTACACCTTC. Translation gives CASSLAQGANYGYTF. The full variable domain, its missing parts supplied by reference TRBV5-1 and TRBJ1-2, is KAGVTQTPRYLIKTRGQQVTLSCSPISGHRSVSWYQQTPGQGLQFLFEYFSETQRNKGNFPGRFSGRQFSNSRSEMNVSTLELGDSALYLCASSLAQGANYGYTFGSGTRLTVV.

The chain joins TRBV7-9 to TRBJ1-2; D is uncertain. CDR3 length equals 13 residues. Deletions cut 6 bases from V and 2 bases from J, with 10 bases between. CDR1 and CDR2 from the germline V gene are SEHNR and FQNEAQ (reference sequence). CDR3 sequence: CASSYTENYGYTF. CDR3 in DNA: TGTGCCAGCAGTTATACAGAGAACTATGGCTACACCTTC.

The chain carries TRBV21-1 and TRBJ2-5; the DNA was not used to check the table's D call, TRBD1. TRBV21-1 is designated a pseudogene. The CDR3 is made up of 12 amino acids. CDR3 sequence reads: CASIDRKETQYF. CDR3 nucleotides: TGTGCCAGCATCGACAGAAAGGAGACCCAGTACTTC.

This chain joins TRBV14 and TRBJ1-1, with a weak D call TRBD1 (6 bases). The CDR3 has 15 residues. Germline V gives CDR1 SGHDN, CDR2 FVKESK. The V end lost 3 bases, the J end lost 7 bases, and 18 bases lay between the germline ends. CDR3 in amino acids: CASSQNRVRVGEAFF. For the CDR3, the DNA is TGTGCCAGCAGCCAGAACAGGGTGCGAGTTGGTGAAGCTTTCTTT.

This clone appeared a few times. CDR3: CASSHDGQGSSGELFF. The CDR3 DNA is TGCGCCAGCAGCCATGATGGACAGGGATCCTCCGGGGAGCTGTTTTTT. The V call is TRBV4-1, the J call TRBJ2-2; 8 bases are a match to TRBD1. This CDR3 has 16 residues. Trimming at V came to 3 bases and at J to 6 bases, leaving 9 bases not matched to a gene. In germline, CDR1 is MGHRA, CDR2 YSYEKL.

The chain recombines TRBV2 with TRBJ2-7; possibly TRBD1 for D (6 bases). Germline V CDR1 and CDR2: SNHLY, FYNNEI. This CDR3 spans 17 amino acids. Trimming took 6 bases from V and 4 from J, leaving 25 bases between them. CDR3 DNA: TGTGCCAGCAGCGAGGACCCCCCCGGAACAGGGTTTTACGAGCAGTACTTC. Its translation is CASSEDPPGTGFYEQYF.

V gene TRBV4-1 combines with J gene TRBJ1-2, with 7 bases identical to TRBD1. Germline lookup yields CDR1 MGHRA and CDR2 YSYEKL. V lost 0 bases to trimming and J lost 8 bases; unmatched junction nucleotides: 12. The CDR3 runs to 16 residues. The CDR3 spells CASSQERDSRLGGYTF. CDR3 DNA: TGCGCCAGCAGCCAAGAAAGGGACAGCCGTTTGGGAGGCTACACCTTC.

This clone was picked up a small number of times. The chain is built from TRBV5-1 and TRBJ1-4; no definite D call. This CDR3 is 14 amino acids long. Germline V gene sequence: CDR1 SGHRS, CDR2 YFSETQ. Trimming stripped 1 base from V and 0 bases from J, with 4 bases between. The CDR3 region is CASSLTTTNEKLFF. CDR3 nucleotide sequence: TGCGCCAGCAGCTTGACAACAACTAATGAAAAACTGTTTTTT.

This clone was seen just once. The chain has TRBV6-6 and TRBJ1-5; 8 bases line up with TRBD1. V dropped 3 bases and J dropped 5; count of bases not matched to a gene: 3. Germline assignment: CDR1 MNHNY and CDR2 SVGAGI (reference sequence). This CDR3 contains 14 residues. The CDR3 bases are TGTGCCAGCAGTTATTCAGGGGGCGATCAGCCCCAGCATTTT. Translating it yields CASSYSGGDQPQHF.

CDR3 DNA: TGTGCCAGCAGCGTCGGGCGGGGAAACGAAGAGACCCAGTACTTC. Protein: CASSVGRGNEETQYF. The chain uses TRBV7-9 and TRBJ2-5, with a tentative D call TRBD2 (6 bases). Trimming stripped 5 bases from V and 3 bases from J, with 16 bases between. CDR1 and CDR2 (germline): SEHNR, FQNEAQ (reference sequence). CDR3 length: 15 amino acids.

The chain couples TRBV25-1 to TRBJ2-7, with TRBD2 as a possible D gene (5 bases). Germline loops: CDR1 MGHDK, CDR2 SYGVNS. V lost 3 bases to trimming and J lost 5 bases, with 14 bases between them. The CDR3 contains 14 residues. The chain's CDR3 is CASSDYPEEDEQYF. Written as DNA, the CDR3 is TGTGCCAGCAGTGATTATCCTGAGGAGGACGAGCAGTACTTC.

The chain joins TRBV5-1 to TRBJ2-7, with 7 positions matching TRBD1. The germline V gene has CDR1 SGHRS and CDR2 YFSETQ. The CDR3 spans 15 residues. The junction had 9 bases not matched to a gene; V was cut back by 3 bases and J by 3 bases. DNA for the CDR3: TGCGCCAGCAGCTCGCCTAATCAGGGGGACTACGAGCAGTACTTC. Its translation: CASSSPNQGDYEQYF.